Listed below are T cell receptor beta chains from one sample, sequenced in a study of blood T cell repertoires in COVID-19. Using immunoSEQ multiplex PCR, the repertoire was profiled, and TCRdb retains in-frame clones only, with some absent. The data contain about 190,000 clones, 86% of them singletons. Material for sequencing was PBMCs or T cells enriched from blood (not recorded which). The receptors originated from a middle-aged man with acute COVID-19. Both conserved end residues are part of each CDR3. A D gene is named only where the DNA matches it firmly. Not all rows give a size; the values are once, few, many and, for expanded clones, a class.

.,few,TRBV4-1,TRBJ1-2,CASSQRGATYGYTF,TGCGCCAGCAGCCAACGGGGAGCGACCTATGGCTACACCTTC
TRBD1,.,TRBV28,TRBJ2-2,CASSHSGGVNTGELFF,TGTGCCAGCAGTCACTCAGGGGGCGTTAACACCGGGGAGCTGTTTTTT
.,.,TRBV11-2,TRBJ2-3,CASSPRRSMTDTQYF,TGTGCCAGCAGCCCTAGACGCAGCATGACAGATACGCAGTATTTT
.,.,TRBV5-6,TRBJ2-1,CASSFPGQRDNEQFF,TGTGCCAGCAGCTTTCCGGGGCAGCGGGACAATGAGCAGTTCTTC
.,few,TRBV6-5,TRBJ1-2,CASSYSKEVFYGYTF,TGTGCCAGCAGTTACTCGAAGGAGGTCTTTTATGGCTACACCTTC
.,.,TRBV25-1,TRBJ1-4,CATAGGVGEKLFF,TGTGCCACCGCGGGAGGGGTTGGTGAAAAACTGTTTTTT
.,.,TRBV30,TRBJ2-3,CAWSEAADYTDTQYF,TGTGCCTGGAGTGAGGCAGCGGATTACACAGATACGCAGTATTTT
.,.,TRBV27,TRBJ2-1,CASSFGRRGDEQFF,TGTGCCAGCAGTTTCGGTAGGCGGGGCGATGAGCAGTTCTTC
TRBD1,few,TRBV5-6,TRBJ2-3,CASSRAHRGITDTQYF,TGTGCCAGCAGCCGCGCCCACAGGGGAATCACAGATACGCAGTATTTT
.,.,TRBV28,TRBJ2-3,CASSPVGLSTDTQYF,TGTGCCAGCAGCCCCGTGGGACTTTCCACAGATACGCAGTATTTT
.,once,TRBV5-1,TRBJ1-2,CASSLMGLYTF,TGCGCCAGCAGCTTAATGGGCCTTTACACCTTC
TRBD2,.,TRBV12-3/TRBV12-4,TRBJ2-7,CASTWGGVHEQYF,TGTGCCAGCACTTGGGGGGGGGTCCACGAGCAGTACTTC
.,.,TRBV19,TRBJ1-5,CASSMGGGSPQHF,TGTGCCAGTAGTATGGGGGGGGGCAGCCCCCAGCATTTT
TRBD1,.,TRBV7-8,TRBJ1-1,CASSLARDRGYTEAFF,TGTGCCAGCAGCTTAGCCCGGGACAGGGGGTACACTGAAGCTTTCTTT
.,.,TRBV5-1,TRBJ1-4,CASSLTATNEKLFF,TGCGCCAGCAGCTTGACTGCAACTAATGAAAAACTGTTTTTT
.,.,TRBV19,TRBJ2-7,CASSIQDSYEQYF,TGTGCCAGTAGTATTCAGGACTCCTACGAGCAGTACTTC
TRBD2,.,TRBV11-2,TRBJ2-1,CASSLVAGGLDEQFF,TGTGCCAGCAGCTTAGTGGCGGGAGGGTTGGATGAGCAGTTCTTC
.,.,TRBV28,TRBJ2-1,CASSRQYFYNEQFF,TGTGCCAGCAGTCGACAGTATTTTTACAATGAGCAGTTCTTC